This paragraph reports one T cell receptor (beta chain). Per the original data handling: Amplification of reference gene primers was used by the study to estimate nucleated cell counts. Assay: immunoSEQ multiplex PCR; the TCRdb copy retains only in-frame clones and omits some. For V, J and clone size, that table is used; D and trimming come from the DNA. The sample lists fewer than 150,000 clones, 90% seen once, with around 4% in the top ten. The source of the sample is a study of blood T cell repertoires in COVID-19. Study-wide context: T cells, B-cell-depleted T cells, or PBMCs supplied cDNA or gDNA.

The junction had 7 bases not matched to a gene; V was cut back by 0 bases and J by 1 base. Germline V CDR1 and CDR2: MNHEY, SVGEGT. There are 17 residues in the CDR3. Seattle patient enrollment occurred during active infection, with longitudinal follow-up thereafter. V and J are TRBV6-2 or TRBV6-3 and TRBJ2-5; 8 bases fit TRBD2. Sequenced: peripheral blood. The TCR sequence derives from a woman aged 60 to 75 with COVID-19, enrolled during active disease. The CDR3 loop is CASSYSITSGRQETQYF. Here the CDR3 DNA reads TGTGCCAGCAGTTACTCGATTACTAGCGGACGCCAAGAGACCCAGTACTTC.